The clone carrying this TCR beta chain was observed a single time. This PCR relied on a set of 60 Vbeta primers and 13 Jbeta primers. Here immunoSEQ multiplex PCR was the method, and the copy in TCRdb shows in-frame clones only, minus some. The table has roughly 160,000 clones, roughly 80% seen once. This specimen belongs to a study of cytomegalovirus exposure and HLA in healthy donors. Germline values: CDR1 MNHEY, CDR2 SVGAGI. This CDR3 is built from 13 residues. V gave up 8 bases and J gave up 2 bases; unmatched junction bases: 0. This chain joins TRBV6-5 and TRBJ2-5; 12 bases agree with TRBD2. The clonotype comes from a man aged 25-40 years in good health and CMV-seronegative. The sample was PBMCs. This CDR3 reads CASLAGGQETQYF. The CDR3 region has the DNA TGTGCCAGCCTAGCGGGGGGGCAAGAGACCCAGTACTTC.